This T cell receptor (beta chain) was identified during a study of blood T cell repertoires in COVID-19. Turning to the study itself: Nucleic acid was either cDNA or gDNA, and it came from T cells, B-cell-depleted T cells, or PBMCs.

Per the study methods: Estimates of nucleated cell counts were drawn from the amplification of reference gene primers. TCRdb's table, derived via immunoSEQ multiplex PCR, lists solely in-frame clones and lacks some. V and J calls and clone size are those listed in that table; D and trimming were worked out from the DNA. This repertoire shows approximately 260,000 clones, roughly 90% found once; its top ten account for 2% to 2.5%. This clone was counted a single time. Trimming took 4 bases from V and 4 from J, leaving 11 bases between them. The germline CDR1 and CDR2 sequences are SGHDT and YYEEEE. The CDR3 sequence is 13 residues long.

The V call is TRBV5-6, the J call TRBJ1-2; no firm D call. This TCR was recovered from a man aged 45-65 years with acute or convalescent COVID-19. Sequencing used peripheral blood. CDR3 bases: TGTGCCAGCAGCCCTGTAGAGGGCTATGGCTACACCTTC. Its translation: CASSPVEGYGYTF.